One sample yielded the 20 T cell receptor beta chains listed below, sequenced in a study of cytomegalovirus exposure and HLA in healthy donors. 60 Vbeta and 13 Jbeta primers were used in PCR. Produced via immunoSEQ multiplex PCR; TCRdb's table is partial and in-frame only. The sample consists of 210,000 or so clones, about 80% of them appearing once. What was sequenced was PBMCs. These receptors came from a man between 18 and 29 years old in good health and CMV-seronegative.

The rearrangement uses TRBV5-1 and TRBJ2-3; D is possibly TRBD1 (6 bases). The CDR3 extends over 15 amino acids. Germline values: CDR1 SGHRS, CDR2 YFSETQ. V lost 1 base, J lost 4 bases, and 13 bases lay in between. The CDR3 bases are TGCGCCAGCAGCTTGATCCCAGGGGTCGCAGATACGCAGTATTTT. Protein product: CASSLIPGVADTQYF.

The chain's CDR3 is CAWTGGYTEAFF. Here the CDR3 DNA reads TGTGCCTGGACAGGGGGCTACACTGAAGCTTTCTTT. The chain employs TRBV30 and TRBJ1-1; 8 bases are shared with TRBD1. CDR1 GTSNPN and CDR2 SVGIG come from the germline V gene (reference sequence). Trimming at V came to 4 bases and at J to 3 bases, leaving 1 base not matched to a gene. The CDR3 sequence is 12 residues long.

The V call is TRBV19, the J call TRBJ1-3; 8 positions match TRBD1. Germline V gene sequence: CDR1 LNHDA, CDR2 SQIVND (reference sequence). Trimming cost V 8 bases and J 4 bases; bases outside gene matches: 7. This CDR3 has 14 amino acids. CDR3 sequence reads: CASSDRASGNTIYF. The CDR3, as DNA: TGTGCCAGTTCGGACAGGGCGTCGGGAAACACCATATATTTT. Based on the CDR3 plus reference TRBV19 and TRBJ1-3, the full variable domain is DGGITQSPKYLFRKEGQNVTLSCEQNLNHDAMYWYRQDPGQGLRLIYYSQIVNDFQKGDIAEGYSVSREKKESFPLTVTSAQKNPTAFYLCASSDRASGNTIYFGEGSWLTVV.

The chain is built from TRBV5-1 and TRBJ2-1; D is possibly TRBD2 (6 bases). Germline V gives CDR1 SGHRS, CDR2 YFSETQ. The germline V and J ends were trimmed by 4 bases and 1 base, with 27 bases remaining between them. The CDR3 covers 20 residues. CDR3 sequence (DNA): TGCGCCAGCAGCCCCCGACTGGGTAGCGGCCAAAGAAGTTCCTACAATGAGCAGTTCTTC. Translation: CASSPRLGSGQRSSYNEQFF.

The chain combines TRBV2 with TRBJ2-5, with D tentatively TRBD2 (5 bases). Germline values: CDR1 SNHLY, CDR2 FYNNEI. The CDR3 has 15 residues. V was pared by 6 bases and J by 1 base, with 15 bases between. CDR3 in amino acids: CASRRSWEIQETQYF. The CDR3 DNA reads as TGTGCCAGCAGGAGGAGTTGGGAGATCCAAGAGACCCAGTACTTC.

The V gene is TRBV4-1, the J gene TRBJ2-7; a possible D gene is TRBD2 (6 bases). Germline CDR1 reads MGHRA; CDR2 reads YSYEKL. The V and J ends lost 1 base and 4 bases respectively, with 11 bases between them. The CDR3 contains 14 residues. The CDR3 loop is CASSQVGGAYEQYF. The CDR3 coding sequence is TGCGCCAGCAGCCAAGTGGGGGGTGCTTACGAGCAGTACTTC.

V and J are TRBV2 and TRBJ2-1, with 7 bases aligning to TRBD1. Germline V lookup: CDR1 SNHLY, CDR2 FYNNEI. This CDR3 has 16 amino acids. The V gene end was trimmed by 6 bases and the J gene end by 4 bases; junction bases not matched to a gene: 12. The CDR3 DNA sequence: TGTGCCAGCAGACGAGCAATGGGACAGCGGTACAATGAGCAGTTCTTC. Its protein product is CASRRAMGQRYNEQFF. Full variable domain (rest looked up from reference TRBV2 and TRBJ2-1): EPEVTQTPSHQVTQMGQEVILRCVPISNHLYFYWYRQILGQKVEFLVSFYNNEISEKSEIFDDQFSVERPDGSNFTLKIRSTKLEDSAMYFCASRRAMGQRYNEQFFGPGTRLTVL.

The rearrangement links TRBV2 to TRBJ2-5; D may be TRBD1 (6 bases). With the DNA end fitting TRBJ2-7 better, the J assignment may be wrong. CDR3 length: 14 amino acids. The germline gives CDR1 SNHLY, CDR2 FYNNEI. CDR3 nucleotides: TGTGCCAGCAGTGAGCAACAGGGCTCCTACGAGCAGTACTTC. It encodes CASSEQQGSYEQYF.

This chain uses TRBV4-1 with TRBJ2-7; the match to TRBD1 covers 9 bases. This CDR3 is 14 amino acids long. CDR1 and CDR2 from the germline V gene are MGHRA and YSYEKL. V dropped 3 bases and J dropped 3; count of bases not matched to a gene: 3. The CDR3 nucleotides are TGCGCCAGCAGCCAGGACAGGGGAGACTACGAGCAGTACTTC. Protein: CASSQDRGDYEQYF.

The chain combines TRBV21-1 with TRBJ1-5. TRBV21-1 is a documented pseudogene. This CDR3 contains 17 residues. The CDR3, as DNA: TGTGCCAGCAGCAAAGGTAGGCGGGGAAGGGAGGATCAGCCCCAGCATTTT. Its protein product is CASSKGRRGREDQPQHF.

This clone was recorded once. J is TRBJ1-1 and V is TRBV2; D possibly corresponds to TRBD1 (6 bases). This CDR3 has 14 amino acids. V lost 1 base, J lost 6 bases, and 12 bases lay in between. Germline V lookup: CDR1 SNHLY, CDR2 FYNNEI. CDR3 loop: CASSEGQGIAEAFF. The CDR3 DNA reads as TGTGCCAGCAGTGAAGGGCAGGGGATCGCTGAAGCTTTCTTT.

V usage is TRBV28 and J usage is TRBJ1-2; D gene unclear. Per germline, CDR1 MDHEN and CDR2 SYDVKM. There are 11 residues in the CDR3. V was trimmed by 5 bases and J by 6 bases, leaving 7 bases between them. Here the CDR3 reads CASSRGDGYTF. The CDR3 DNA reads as TGTGCCAGCAGTCGGGGTGATGGCTACACCTTC.

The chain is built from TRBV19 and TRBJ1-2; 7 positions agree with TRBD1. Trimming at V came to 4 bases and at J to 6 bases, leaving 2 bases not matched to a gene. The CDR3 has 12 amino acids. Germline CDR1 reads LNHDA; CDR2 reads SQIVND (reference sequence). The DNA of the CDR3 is TGTGCCAGTAGTAGGGACAGCCATGGCTACACCTTC. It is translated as CASSRDSHGYTF.

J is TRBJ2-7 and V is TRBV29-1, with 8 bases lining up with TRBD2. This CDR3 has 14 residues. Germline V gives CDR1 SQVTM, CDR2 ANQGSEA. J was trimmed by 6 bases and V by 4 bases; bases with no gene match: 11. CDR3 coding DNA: TGCAGCGTTGGTTGGTCGGGAGGGCCGCGCGAGCAGTACTTC. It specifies CSVGWSGGPREQYF.

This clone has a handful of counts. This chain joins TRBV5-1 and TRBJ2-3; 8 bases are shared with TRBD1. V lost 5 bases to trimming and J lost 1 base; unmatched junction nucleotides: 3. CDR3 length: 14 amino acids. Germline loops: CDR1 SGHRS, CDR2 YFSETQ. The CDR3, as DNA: TGCGCCAGCAGGGACAGGGTCGGCACAGATACGCAGTATTTT. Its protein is CASRDRVGTDTQYF. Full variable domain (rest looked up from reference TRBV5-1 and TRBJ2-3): KAGVTQTPRYLIKTRGQQVTLSCSPISGHRSVSWYQQTPGQGLQFLFEYFSETQRNKGNFPGRFSGRQFSNSRSEMNVSTLELGDSALYLCASRDRVGTDTQYFGPGTRLTVL.

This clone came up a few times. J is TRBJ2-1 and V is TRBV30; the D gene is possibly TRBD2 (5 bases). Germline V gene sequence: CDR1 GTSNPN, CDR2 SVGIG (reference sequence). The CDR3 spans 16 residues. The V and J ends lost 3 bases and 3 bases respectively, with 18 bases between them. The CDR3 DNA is TGTGCCTGGAGCGCCCAGGCGACCGACTACTACAATGAGCAGTTCTTC. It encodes CAWSAQATDYYNEQFF.

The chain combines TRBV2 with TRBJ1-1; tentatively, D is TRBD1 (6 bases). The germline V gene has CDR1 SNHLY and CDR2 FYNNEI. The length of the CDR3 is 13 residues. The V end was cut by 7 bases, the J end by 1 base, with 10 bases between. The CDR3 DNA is TGTGCCAGCACAGTACAGGGGAACACTGAAGCTTTCTTT. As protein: CASTVQGNTEAFF.

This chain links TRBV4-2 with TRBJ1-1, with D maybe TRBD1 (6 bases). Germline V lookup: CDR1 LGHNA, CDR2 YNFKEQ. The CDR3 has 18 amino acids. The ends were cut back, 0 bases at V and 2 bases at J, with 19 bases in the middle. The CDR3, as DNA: TGTGCCAGCAGCCAAGATTTAGGGCCAGGGGCATGCAACACTGAAGCTTTCTTT. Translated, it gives CASSQDLGPGACNTEAFF.

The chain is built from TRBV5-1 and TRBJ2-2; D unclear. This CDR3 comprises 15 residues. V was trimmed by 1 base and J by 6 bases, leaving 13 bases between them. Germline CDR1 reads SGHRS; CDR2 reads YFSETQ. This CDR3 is CASSLTAGISGELFF. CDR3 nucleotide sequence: TGCGCCAGCAGCTTGACCGCCGGTATCTCCGGGGAGCTGTTTTTT.

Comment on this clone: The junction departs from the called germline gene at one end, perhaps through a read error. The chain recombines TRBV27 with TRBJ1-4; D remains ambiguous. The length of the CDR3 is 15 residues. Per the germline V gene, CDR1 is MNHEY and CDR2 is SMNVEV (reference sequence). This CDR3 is CTSSVSGEVDEKLFF. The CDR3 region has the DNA TGTACCAGCAGTGTATCGGGAGAGGTGGATGAAAAACTGTTTTTT.